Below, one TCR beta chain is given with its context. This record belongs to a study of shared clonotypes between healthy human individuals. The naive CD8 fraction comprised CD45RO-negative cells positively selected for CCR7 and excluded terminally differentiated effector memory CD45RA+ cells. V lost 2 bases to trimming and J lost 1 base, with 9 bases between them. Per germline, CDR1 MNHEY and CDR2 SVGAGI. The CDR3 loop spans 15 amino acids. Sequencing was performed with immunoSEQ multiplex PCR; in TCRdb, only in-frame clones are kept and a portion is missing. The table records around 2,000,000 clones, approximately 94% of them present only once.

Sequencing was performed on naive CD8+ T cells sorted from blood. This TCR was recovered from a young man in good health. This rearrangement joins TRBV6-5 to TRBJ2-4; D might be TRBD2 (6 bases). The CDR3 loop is CASSYEAGAKNIQYF. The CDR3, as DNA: TGTGCCAGCAGTTACGAGGCGGGGGCCAAAAACATTCAGTACTTC.